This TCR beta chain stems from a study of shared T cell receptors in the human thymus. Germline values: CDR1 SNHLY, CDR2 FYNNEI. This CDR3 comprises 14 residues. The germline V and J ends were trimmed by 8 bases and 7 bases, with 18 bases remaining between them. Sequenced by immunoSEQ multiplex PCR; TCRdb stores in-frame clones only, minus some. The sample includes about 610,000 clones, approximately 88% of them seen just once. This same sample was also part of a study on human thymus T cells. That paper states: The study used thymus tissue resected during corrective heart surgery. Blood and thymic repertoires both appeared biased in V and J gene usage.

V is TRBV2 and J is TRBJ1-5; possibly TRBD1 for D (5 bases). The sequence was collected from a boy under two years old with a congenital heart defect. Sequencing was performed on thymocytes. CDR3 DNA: TGTGCCAGCCCCGGCCAGGGTCCATGGCAGCCCCAGCATTTT. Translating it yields CASPGQGPWQPQHF.